This TCR beta chain was captured by sequencing in a study of monozygotic twins with inflammatory bowel disease. Per sample, reverse transcription was split into eight reactions. Researchers put TCRalpha and TCRbeta cDNA through two nested PCRs lasting approximately 17 and 9 cycles. From the 5' RACE reads, TCRdb lists one entry per CDR3 protein and no DNA. The sample data list 210,000 or so distinct CDR3 sequences. The CDR3 totals 11 residues. In germline, CDR1 is SGHDN, CDR2 FVKESK. Study results and caveats: With inverse Simpson as the measure, TCRbeta diversity was lower in IBD patients than in healthy co-twins. No one strong IBD-associated signal or clonotype was supported.

Notes on this clonotype: Its antigen is unidentified.

The sequence derives from a human donor with ulcerative colitis or Crohn's disease, or a healthy co-twin of an affected twin (not recorded which). Source material: blood. The gene calls are TRBV14 and TRBJ2-1; with no DNA, the TCRdb D assignment of TRBD2 cannot be verified. The CDR3 reads CASTSRDEQFF.